The present TCR beta chain was sequenced within a study of T cell changes during pregnancy in multiple sclerosis (dated by TCRdb to between 2018 and 2021). General notes on the study: Changes in the T cell repertoire over the course of pregnancy were examined in this study in women with multiple sclerosis.

The CDR3 goes from the cysteine to the phenylalanine over 14 residues. The only DNA kept is the CDR3, 42 bases in frame from the first base. Based on the germline V gene, the CDR1 and CDR2 sequences are LGHNA and YNFKEQ. V has 1 base trimmed and J has 8 bases trimmed; junction bases matching no gene number 4. As to this clone: No cognate antigen has been identified for it. The record has no base qualities; no much larger clone is one base away.

Library creation used the immunoSEQ multiplex PCR assay. TCRdb retrieved this table from immuneACCESS and kept in-frame rearrangements only. Not all clones are present; in checked studies, unresolved V genes account for under half, and no reason is known for the remainder. This sample has about 70,000 clones in its table, and more than 75% of those were observed once. The top ten clones comprise approximately 1.5% of the sample. The chain joins TRBV4-2 to TRBJ1-2; 10 of the junction bases match TRBD1. The source material was peripheral blood, sampled in the third trimester of pregnancy. This sequence originates from a female donor in good health, enrolled as a control in a pregnancy study. CDR3 protein: CASSQVGQGGGYTF. The base sequence is TGTGCCAGCAGCCAAGTAGGACAGGGGGGGGGCTACACCTTC.